This T cell receptor (beta chain) was profiled in a study of post-analysis software for immune sequencing data. General study findings and limits: Patients carried 4 or 5 TRBV segments more frequently than controls did, and TRBV5-6, TRBV5-1 and TRBV20-1 were among them.

With respect to this clonotype: Its antigen is unknown.

Researchers reported that TCR beta cDNA libraries carried unique molecular identifiers. In TCRdb, the PCR reads were re-called with MiXCR into one record per CDR3 protein. Of 750,000 to 950,000 distinct CDR3 sequences in the sample, approximately 57% were seen once. V was cut by 4 bases and J by 0 bases, with 6 bases left in between. This CDR3 has 13 amino acids. Germline V gene data show CDR1 as KGHSH and CDR2 as LQKENI. The origin of this receptor is a girl aged 5-17 years with multiple sclerosis. The genes are TRBV18 and TRBJ2-5; D remains ambiguous. The sample was blood. The DNA for the CDR3 is TGTGCCAGCTCACGAGAGTACCAAGAGACCCAGTACTTC. Its translation: CASSREYQETQYF.